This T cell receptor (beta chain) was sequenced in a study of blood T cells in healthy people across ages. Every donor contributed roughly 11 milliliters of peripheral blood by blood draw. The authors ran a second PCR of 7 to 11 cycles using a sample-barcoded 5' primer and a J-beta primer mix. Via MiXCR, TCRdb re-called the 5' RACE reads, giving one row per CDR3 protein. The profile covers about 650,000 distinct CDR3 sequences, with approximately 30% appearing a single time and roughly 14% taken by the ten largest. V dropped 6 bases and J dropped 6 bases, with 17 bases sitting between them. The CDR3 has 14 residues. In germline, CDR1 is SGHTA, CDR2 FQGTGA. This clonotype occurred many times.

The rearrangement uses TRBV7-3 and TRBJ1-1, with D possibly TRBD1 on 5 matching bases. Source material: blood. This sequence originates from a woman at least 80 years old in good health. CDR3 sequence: CASRLTGTLAEAFF. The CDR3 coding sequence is TGTGCCAGCAGGCTAACCGGGACTTTGGCTGAAGCTTTCTTT.